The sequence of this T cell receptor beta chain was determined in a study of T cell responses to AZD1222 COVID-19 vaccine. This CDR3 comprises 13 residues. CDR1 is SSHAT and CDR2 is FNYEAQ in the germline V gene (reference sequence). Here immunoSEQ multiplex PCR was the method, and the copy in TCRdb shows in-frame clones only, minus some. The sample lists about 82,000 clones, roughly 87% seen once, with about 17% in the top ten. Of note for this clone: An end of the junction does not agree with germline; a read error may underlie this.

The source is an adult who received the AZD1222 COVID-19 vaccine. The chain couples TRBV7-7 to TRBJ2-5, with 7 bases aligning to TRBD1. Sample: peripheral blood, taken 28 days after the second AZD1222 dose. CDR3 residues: CASSLGSTGAQYF. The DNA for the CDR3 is TGTGCTAGCAGCTTGGGATCTACAGGGGCCCAGTACTTC.